The 22 T cell receptor beta chains presented below share a single source sample, sequenced in a study of blood T cell repertoires in COVID-19. Libraries were prepared by immunoSEQ multiplex PCR; TCRdb keeps only in-frame clonotypes and omits some of them. The data hold under 200,000 clones, with about 88% observed a single time. Sequenced input: PBMCs or T cells enriched from blood (not recorded which). Source of these receptors: a woman in her forties in a cohort exposed to, infected with or recovered from COVID-19 (not recorded which).

The V call is TRBV12-3 or TRBV12-4, the J call TRBJ2-2; no reliable D call. The CDR3 has 13 residues. V was cut by 3 bases and J by 4 bases, with 6 bases left in between. CDR3 sequence reads: CASSLGSTGELFF. CDR3 in DNA: TGTGCCAGCAGTTTGGGCAGCACCGGGGAGCTGTTTTTT.

The chain couples TRBV7-9 to TRBJ2-1, with TRBD2 matching 9 bases. The CDR3 covers 15 residues. Germline CDR1 SEHNR, CDR2 FQNEAQ (reference sequence). V was pared by 3 bases and J by 4 bases, with 4 bases of the junction left unmatched. CDR3 sequence (DNA): TGTGCCAGCAGCTTTAGAGCGGGGGGTTACAATGAGCAGTTCTTC. Protein: CASSFRAGGYNEQFF. Full variable domain (missing parts from reference TRBV7-9 and TRBJ2-1): DTGVSQNPRHKITKRGQNVTFRCDPISEHNRLYWYRQTLGQGPEFLTYFQNEAQLEKSRLLSDRFSAERPKGSFSTLEIQRTEQGDSAMYLCASSFRAGGYNEQFFGPGTRLTVL.

This chain uses TRBV7-9 with TRBJ2-2, with TRBD2 matching 7 bases. V gave up 4 bases and J gave up 3 bases; unmatched junction bases: 8. This CDR3 is built from 16 residues. Germline V gene sequence: CDR1 SEHNR, CDR2 FQNEAQ (reference sequence). CDR3 loop: CASSSTGLADTGELFF. DNA of the CDR3: TGTGCCAGCAGCTCAACCGGGCTAGCGGACACCGGGGAGCTGTTTTTT.

This chain joins TRBV7-7 and TRBJ1-6; no clear D gene. The length of the CDR3 is 20 residues. Trimming stripped 1 base from V and 0 bases from J, with 19 bases between. CDR1 is SSHAT and CDR2 is FNYEAQ in the germline V gene (reference sequence). The CDR3 loop reads CASSLGWFDNPSSYNSPLHF. The CDR3 coding sequence is TGTGCCAGCAGCTTAGGGTGGTTCGACAACCCGAGCTCCTATAATTCACCCCTCCACTTT.

The CDR3 sequence is CASSYLAGGPYEQYF. In nucleotides, the CDR3 is TGTGCCAGCAGCTATTTAGCGGGGGGGCCCTACGAGCAGTACTTC. The rearrangement joins TRBV7-9 to TRBJ2-7, with 11 bases matching TRBD2. After removal of 4 bases from V and 2 bases from J, the junction contained 4 bases not matched to a gene. Germline CDR1 SEHNR, CDR2 FQNEAQ (reference sequence). The length of the CDR3 is 15 residues. Based on the CDR3 plus reference TRBV7-9 and TRBJ2-7, the full variable domain is DTGVSQNPRHKITKRGQNVTFRCDPISEHNRLYWYRQTLGQGPEFLTYFQNEAQLEKSRLLSDRFSAERPKGSFSTLEIQRTEQGDSAMYLCASSYLAGGPYEQYFGPGTRLTVT.

The chain uses TRBV7-7 and TRBJ2-2, with no clear D. V lost 3 bases, J lost 7 bases, and 9 bases lay in between. The germline V gene has CDR1 SSHAT and CDR2 FNYEAQ (reference sequence). There are 13 residues in the CDR3. In DNA form, the CDR3 reads TGTGCCAGCAGCTTGTCCAGCGACGGGGAGCTGTTTTTT. This gives the protein CASSLSSDGELFF.

The chain joins TRBV10-2 to TRBJ1-2, with D maybe TRBD1 (5 bases). The CDR3 has 16 amino acids. Trimming took off 7 bases at V and 4 bases at J, with 22 bases between the two ends. Germline V CDR1 and CDR2: WSHSY, SAAADI. The CDR3 spells CASIHESGGVGYGYTF. CDR3 bases: TGCGCCAGCATCCATGAGTCGGGGGGAGTAGGCTATGGCTACACCTTC.

This sequence joins TRBV5-4 and TRBJ1-1, with a weak D call TRBD1 (5 bases). The CDR3 is 14 residues long. Deletions cut 4 bases from V and 11 bases from J, with 21 bases between. Germline V gives CDR1 SGHNT, CDR2 YYREEE (reference sequence). CDR3 sequence (DNA): TGTGCCAGCAGCGGAGACAGCGTGGAACCTGTGGCTTTCTTT. This encodes CASSGDSVEPVAFF.

About this clone: In the same sample, other DNA sequences code for this CDR3. The chain joins TRBV6-5 to TRBJ1-1, with D unclear. Germline values: CDR1 MNHEY, CDR2 SVGAGI. Deletions cut 2 bases from V and 1 base from J, with 5 bases between. The CDR3 is made up of 13 amino acids. The CDR3 nucleotides read TGTGCCAGCAGTTACGGCCCGAACACTGAAGCTTTCTTT. This gives the protein CASSYGPNTEAFF.

The chain links TRBV19 to TRBJ1-5; D unclear. Between the trimmed V and J ends, which lost 5 bases and 9 bases, there was a span of 5 bases. Germline V lookup: CDR1 LNHDA, CDR2 SQIVND (reference sequence). The CDR3 is 10 residues long. CDR3 residues: CASSPGPQHF. The DNA for the CDR3 is TGTGCCAGTAGTCCAGGGCCCCAGCATTTT.

This clone was recorded once. The rearrangement links TRBV5-5 to TRBJ2-3, with TRBD2 matching over 9 bases. This CDR3 region has 15 residues. V lost 1 base, J lost 1 base, and 1 base stayed unmatched. Germline V gene data show CDR1 as SGHKS and CDR2 as YYEKEE (reference sequence). The CDR3 here is CASSLWTSGTDTQYF. CDR3 bases: TGTGCCAGCAGCTTGTGGACTAGCGGCACAGATACGCAGTATTTT.

This chain uses TRBV3-1 (or the pseudogene TRBV3-2) with TRBJ2-1; 9 nucleotides line up with TRBD1. The V gene end was trimmed by 3 bases and the J gene end by 9 bases; junction bases not matched to a gene: 6. The germline V gene encodes CDR1 LGHDT and CDR2 YNNKEL (reference sequence). The CDR3 runs to 14 residues. The CDR3 nucleotides read TGTGCCAGCAGCCAGGAACAGGGGGCTGTTGAGCAGTTCTTC. This translates into CASSQEQGAVEQFF.

The chain combines TRBV7-2 with TRBJ2-1; TRBD2 matches 7 bases. Losses at the gene ends were 1 base for V and 4 bases for J; bases not matched to a gene: 7. This CDR3 region has 16 residues. Germline loops: CDR1 SGHTA, CDR2 FQGNSA. This CDR3 reads CASSLGGSGTYNEQFF. For the CDR3, the DNA is TGTGCCAGCAGCTTAGGCGGGAGCGGGACGTACAATGAGCAGTTCTTC.

The chain is built from TRBV2 and TRBJ1-6, with D maybe TRBD1 (5 bases). Germline V gene lookup returns CDR1 SNHLY and CDR2 FYNNEI. Trimming removed 3 bases at V and 9 bases at J, with 15 bases between. This CDR3 is 15 amino acids long. CDR3 in DNA: TGTGCCAGCAGTGATGTGGGCAGGGATAGTTCACCCCTCCACTTT. It specifies CASSDVGRDSSPLHF.

The rearrangement joins TRBV2 to TRBJ2-1; D call uncertain. Germline loops: CDR1 SNHLY, CDR2 FYNNEI. This CDR3 is built from 16 residues. Trimming pared 6 bases from V and 3 bases from J, leaving 18 bases between. The CDR3 bases are TGTGCCAGCAGGGCACTTGGTTCCTACAGCTACAATGAGCAGTTCTTC. Translated, it gives CASRALGSYSYNEQFF.

J is TRBJ2-1 and V is TRBV2; the D gene is possibly TRBD2 (6 bases). The CDR3 has 15 amino acids. Germline V gene data show CDR1 as SNHLY and CDR2 as FYNNEI. V was shortened by 6 bases and J by 8 bases, with 20 bases between the two germline ends. CDR3 protein: CASSHPASGSHEQFF. The CDR3 nucleotides read TGTGCCAGCAGCCACCCGGCCAGCGGGTCTCATGAGCAGTTCTTC. Filled out from reference TRBV2 and TRBJ2-1, the complete variable domain reads EPEVTQTPSHQVTQMGQEVILRCVPISNHLYFYWYRQILGQKVEFLVSFYNNEISEKSEIFDDQFSVERPDGSNFTLKIRSTKLEDSAMYFCASSHPASGSHEQFFGPGTRLTVL.

The chain employs TRBV9 and TRBJ1-1; tentatively, D is TRBD1 (5 bases). Trimming took 0 bases from V and 0 from J, leaving 15 bases between them. Per the germline V gene, CDR1 is SGDLS and CDR2 is YYNGEE. This CDR3 has 17 amino acids. The CDR3 region has the DNA TGTGCCAGCAGCGTAGATGGGGGATCGGGGGTGAACACTGAAGCTTTCTTT. Translation: CASSVDGGSGVNTEAFF.

The table lists this clone with a count of one. The V gene is TRBV6-4, the J gene TRBJ1-6; TRBD1 matches 7 bases. Germline loops: CDR1 MRHNA, CDR2 SNTAGT. The CDR3 runs 16 residues. V gave up 5 bases and J gave up 7 bases; unmatched junction bases: 11. CDR3 sequence: CASSLRQGGWNSPLHF. The CDR3 DNA follows: TGTGCCAGCAGTCTGAGACAGGGAGGATGGAATTCACCCCTCCACTTT.

The chain couples TRBV7-9 to TRBJ2-3; D may be TRBD2 (7 bases). In germline, CDR1 is SEHNR, CDR2 FQNEAQ (reference sequence). Trimming left V 11 bases short and J 0 bases short, with 18 bases between. The CDR3 has 15 amino acids. The CDR3 nucleotides are TGTGCCGCGGGACTACGGGGACACAGCACAGATACGCAGTATTTT. Its protein product is CAAGLRGHSTDTQYF.

This chain uses TRBV29-1 with TRBJ2-7; 9 nucleotides line up with TRBD1. The J segment lost 2 bases and the V segment lost 5 bases, leaving 4 bases of the junction unmatched. Germline values: CDR1 SQVTM, CDR2 ANQGSEA. CDR3 length: 13 residues. In nucleotides, the CDR3 is TGCAGCGTTCACGGGACAGGGCCCTACGAGCAGTACTTC. Translating it yields CSVHGTGPYEQYF.

As DNA, the CDR3 is TGTGCCAGCAGCCAGGGAAGCGGCAGGGAGGCAAACACCATATATTTT. It codes for CASSQGSGREANTIYF. The V call is TRBV3-1 (or the pseudogene TRBV3-2), the J call TRBJ1-3; TRBD1 is a possible D gene (5 bases). Trimming took 3 bases from V and 6 from J, leaving 18 bases between them. CDR3 length: 16 residues. Germline CDR1 and CDR2: LGHDT and YNNKEL (reference sequence).

CDR3 loop: CSVRGLAGEGDTQYF. The CDR3 nucleotides read TGCAGCGTCCGTGGGCTAGCGGGAGAGGGAGATACGCAGTATTTT. The V gene is TRBV29-1, the J gene TRBJ2-3; 10 positions match TRBD2. The V gene's germline CDR1 is SQVTM and CDR2 ANQGSEA. Germline trimming cut 6 bases from V and 5 bases from J; bases unmatched to any gene: 11. The CDR3 spans 15 residues.